These T cell receptor beta chains were read from a single sample in a study of metastatic and nonmetastatic thyroid tumors. TCRdb re-processed the PCR reads through MiXCR. The sample carries tens of thousands of clones, roughly 28% recorded once. Material: blood. These receptors were collected from a male donor with papillary thyroid cancer or a benign thyroid nodule (not recorded which). Some clones in this sample may be carry-over from other donors' samples. Both conserved end residues are part of each CDR3. D genes are given only for firm matches. For some rows the clone size is stated as once, few or many, or as a class when expanded; others skip it.

j_gene	abundance	d_gene	v_gene	CDR3nt	CDR3aa
TRBJ1-2	.	.	TRBV28	TGTGCCACCTCGGTCCCTAACTATGGCTACACCTTC	CATSVPNYGYTF
TRBJ2-7	.	.	TRBV6-1	TGTGCCAGCAGCCTTTTCGCGTACGAGCAGTACTTC	CASSLFAYEQYF
TRBJ2-7	.	TRBD2	TRBV11-2	TGTGCCAGCAGCTTAATATCGGGAGGGCGAACTTACGAGCAGTACTTC	CASSLISGGRTYEQYF
TRBJ1-1	.	TRBD1	TRBV6-9	TGTGCCAGCAGTGATGTCGGGACAGGGAACACTGAAGCTTTCTTT	CASSDVGTGNTEAFF
TRBJ2-6	medium-sized	.	TRBV6-1	TGTGCCAGCAGCGATGCGGGGTCTGGGGCCAACGTCCTGACTTTC	CASSDAGSGANVLTF
TRBJ2-1	.	TRBD2	TRBV20-1	TGCAGTGCTAGCGGGAGGGCCAGCGGTGAGCAGTTCTTC	CSASGRASGEQFF
TRBJ1-1	many	TRBD1	TRBV18	TGTGCCAGCTCACCGGGACAGGGCTACGCTTTCTTT	CASSPGQGYAFF
TRBJ2-4	many	.	TRBV7-9	TGTGCCAGCAGCCCCCCAAGGTTTCCGTACTTC	CASSPPRFPYF
TRBJ2-4	.	TRBD2	TRBV11-1	TGTGCCAGCAGCTTTCGAGGGACGGGACTAGCGGGGGGAGGAGACATTCAGTACTTC	CASSFRGTGLAGGGDIQYF
TRBJ1-1	few	.	TRBV6-1	TGTGCCAGCAGGGGGGGGACGGTGGTGAACACTGAAGCTTTCTTT	CASRGGTVVNTEAFF
TRBJ2-1	few	TRBD1	TRBV19	TGTGCCAGTAGTATGGGCCGGACAGGGGAGCAGTTCTTC	CASSMGRTGEQFF
TRBJ2-3	few	TRBD2	TRBV27	TGTGCCAGCAGGGGTGTGCTAGCGGGAACAGATACGCAGTATTTT	CASRGVLAGTDTQYF
TRBJ2-3	.	.	TRBV12-3/TRBV12-4	TGTGCCAGCAGTGGGGCGGGAAGGTCAGATACGCAGTATTTT	CASSGAGRSDTQYF
TRBJ1-5	medium-sized	.	TRBV4-1	TGCGCCAGCAGCCAAGATTTGGGGTACGGTCAGCCCCAGCATTTT	CASSQDLGYGQPQHF
TRBJ2-7	medium-sized	.	TRBV11-2	TGTGCCAGCAGCTCCGCCAGGGTCGAGCAGTACTTC	CASSSARVEQYF
TRBJ2-2	many	.	TRBV7-2	TGTGCCAGCAGCCTCGACAACAGTCGGGGCGGGGAGCTGTTTTTT	CASSLDNSRGGELFF
TRBJ2-7	.	TRBD2	TRBV18	TGTGCCAGCTCTCCTGGACTAGCGGGAGTTTCCTACGAGCAGTACTTC	CASSPGLAGVSYEQYF
TRBJ1-4	once	.	TRBV3-1	TGTGCCAGCAGCCGCCAAGTAGGCGGGCGGGGTGAAAAACTGTTTTTT	CASSRQVGGRGEKLFF
TRBJ2-2	.	.	TRBV6-8	TGTGCCAGCGGATACACAAACACCGGGGAGCTGTTTTTT	CASGYTNTGELFF
TRBJ1-6	few	TRBD1	TRBV6-1	TGTGCCAGCGGTACAGGGGGCTTTAATTCACCCCTCCACTTT	CASGTGGFNSPLHF
TRBJ2-3	many	.	TRBV18	TGTGCCAGCTCACCAAGGTTCGCAGATACGCAGTATTTT	CASSPRFADTQYF
TRBJ2-7	.	.	TRBV5-8	TGTGCCAGCAGCCACCGGGGAATGAGGTCCTACGAGCAGTACTTC	CASSHRGMRSYEQYF
TRBJ2-7	few	TRBD2	TRBV7-3	TGTGCCAGCAGCTCGGGACTAGCAGGCGAGCAGTACTTC	CASSSGLAGEQYF
TRBJ2-5	.	TRBD1	TRBV7-3	TGTGCCAGCAGTCGGACAGGGGGCCTGGAGACCCAGTACTTC	CASSRTGGLETQYF
TRBJ2-2	many	TRBD1	TRBV24-1	TGTGCCACCCGGGGACAGGCGAACACCGGGGAGCTGTTTTTT	CATRGQANTGELFF
TRBJ2-1	.	.	TRBV7-9	TGTGCCAGCAGCTTAGTATACAATGAGCAGTTCTTC	CASSLVYNEQFF
TRBJ2-5	many	TRBD2	TRBV2	TGTGCCAGCAGTGTGTCTAGCGGGAGTAAGACCCAGTACTTC	CASSVSSGSKTQYF
TRBJ2-3	few	.	TRBV19	TGTGCCAGTAGGGGCAGGGTAGCAGATACGCAGTATTTT	CASRGRVADTQYF
TRBJ2-1	.	.	TRBV20-1	TGCAGTGCTAGAGATCGTCAGGGCTACAATGAGCAGTTCTTC	CSARDRQGYNEQFF
TRBJ2-5	.	.	TRBV30	TGTGCCTGGAGCTCAGGCTTCGCGAAGACCCAGTACTTC	CAWSSGFAKTQYF
TRBJ2-3	.	TRBD2	TRBV9	TGTGCCAGCAGCGTAGTCGGGGGGGAGAACACAGGTACGCAGTATTTT	CASSVVGGENTGTQYF
TRBJ1-6	many	.	TRBV20-1	TGCAGTGCTACCAGGTGGGACGGAGGTTCACCCCTCCACTTT	CSATRWDGGSPLHF
TRBJ2-3	.	.	TRBV24-1	TGTGCCACCAGGGGACAATACACAGATACGCAGTATTTT	CATRGQYTDTQYF
TRBJ1-3	few	.	TRBV7-9	TGTGCCGTCAGGGGCTCTGGAAACACCATATATTTT	CAVRGSGNTIYF
TRBJ2-7	few	.	TRBV27	TGTGCCAGCAGTTTACTACAACGCGGCCCTTACGAGCAGTACTTC	CASSLLQRGPYEQYF
TRBJ2-6	many	.	TRBV19	TGTGCCAGTAGTATAGTAGGGGTAGTTGGGGCCAACGTCCTGACTTTC	CASSIVGVVGANVLTF
TRBJ1-1	many	.	TRBV12-3/TRBV12-4	TGTGCCAGCAGCAGAACCTCCGGGGCCGGGGACACTGAAGCTTTCTTT	CASSRTSGAGDTEAFF
TRBJ2-2	many	.	TRBV27	TGTGCCAGCAGTTCACACCTAGTGAACACCGGGGAGCTGTTTTTT	CASSSHLVNTGELFF
TRBJ2-7	few	.	TRBV27	TGTGCCAGCAACAAGGGCCAGGGGGGCGAGCAGTACTTC	CASNKGQGGEQYF
TRBJ2-3	.	TRBD2	TRBV20-1	TGCAGTGCGTCGGACTCTAGCGGCAGAGATACGCAGTATTTT	CSASDSSGRDTQYF
TRBJ2-7	.	.	TRBV3-1	TGTGCCAGCACTTCCCTGGGGTCCTCCTACGAGCAGTACTTC	CASTSLGSSYEQYF
TRBJ1-4	many	.	TRBV20-1	TGCAGTGGGCTTGGGGTCGGGCATGAAAAACTGTTTTTT	CSGLGVGHEKLFF
TRBJ2-5	medium-sized	TRBD1	TRBV20-1	TGCAGTGCTAGAGATGGGGGACAGGAAGAGACCCAGTACTTC	CSARDGGQEETQYF
TRBJ2-3	medium-sized	TRBD2	TRBV5-1	TGCGCCAGCAGCTCATTAGCGGGAGGGAACACAGATACGCAGTATTTT	CASSSLAGGNTDTQYF
TRBJ1-6	.	.	TRBV10-3	TGTGCCTCGAGACAGAATGAAGATTCACCCCTCCACTTT	CASRQNEDSPLHF
TRBJ2-7	.	.	TRBV20-1	TGCAGTGCTACACCTGACTACGAGCAGTACTTC	CSATPDYEQYF
TRBJ2-1	many	TRBD2	TRBV6-2/TRBV6-3	TGTGCCAGCAGTTCAATCGCTGGACTCGGGACTAGCGGGAGCTATGAGCAGTTCTTC	CASSSIAGLGTSGSYEQFF
TRBJ2-3	.	.	TRBV6-1	TGTGCCAGCAGCAAACAGGGGGGGGCGCAGTATTTT	CASSKQGGAQYF
TRBJ2-7	few	TRBD1	TRBV6-2/TRBV6-3	TGTGCCAGCAGCAAACAGGGGGCGCGCTACGAGCAGTACTTC	CASSKQGARYEQYF
TRBJ2-1	.	.	TRBV6-5	TGTGCCAGCAGTTTCGTACGGGGGAATGAGCAGTTCTTC	CASSFVRGNEQFF
TRBJ1-3	.	.	TRBV27	TGTGCCAGCAGTCCTGGCCGGTCTGGAAACACCATATATTTT	CASSPGRSGNTIYF
TRBJ1-1	few	.	TRBV12-3/TRBV12-4	TGTGCCAGCAGTGAACAGGGAGGGGGGACTGAAGCTTTCTTT	CASSEQGGGTEAFF